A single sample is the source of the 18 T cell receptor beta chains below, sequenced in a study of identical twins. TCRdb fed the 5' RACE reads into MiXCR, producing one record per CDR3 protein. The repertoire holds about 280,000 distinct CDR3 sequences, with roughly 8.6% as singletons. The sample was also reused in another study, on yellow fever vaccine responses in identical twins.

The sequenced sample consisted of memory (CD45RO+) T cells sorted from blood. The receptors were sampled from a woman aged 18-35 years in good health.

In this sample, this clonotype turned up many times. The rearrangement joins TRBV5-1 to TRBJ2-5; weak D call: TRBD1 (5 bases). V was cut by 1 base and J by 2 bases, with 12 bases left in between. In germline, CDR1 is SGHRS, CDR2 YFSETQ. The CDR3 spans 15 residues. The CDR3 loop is CASSLSQGRQETQYF. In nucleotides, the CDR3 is TGCGCCAGCAGCTTGTCCCAGGGTCGTCAAGAGACCCAGTACTTC.

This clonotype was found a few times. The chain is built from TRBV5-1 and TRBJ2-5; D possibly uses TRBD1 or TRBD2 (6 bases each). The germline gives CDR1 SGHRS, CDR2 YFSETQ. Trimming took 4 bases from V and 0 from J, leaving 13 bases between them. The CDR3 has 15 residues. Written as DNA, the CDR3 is TGCGCCAGCAGCGTAAGGGGGGCGCACCAAGAGACCCAGTACTTC. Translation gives CASSVRGAHQETQYF.

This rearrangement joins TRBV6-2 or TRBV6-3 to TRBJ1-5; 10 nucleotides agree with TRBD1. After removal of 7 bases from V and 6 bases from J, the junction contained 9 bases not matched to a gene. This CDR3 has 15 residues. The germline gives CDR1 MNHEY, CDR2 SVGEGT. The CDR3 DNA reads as TGTGCCAGCACAATCCCCGGGACAGGGGTTCAGCCCCAGCATTTT. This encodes CASTIPGTGVQPQHF.

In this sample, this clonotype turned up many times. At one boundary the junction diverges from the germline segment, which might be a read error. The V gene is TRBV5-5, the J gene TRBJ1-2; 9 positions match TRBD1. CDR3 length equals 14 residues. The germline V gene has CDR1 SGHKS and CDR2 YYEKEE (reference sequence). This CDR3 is CASSLDAGTGTYAF. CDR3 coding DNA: TGTGCCAGCAGCTTGGACGCCGGGACAGGGACTTACGCCTTC. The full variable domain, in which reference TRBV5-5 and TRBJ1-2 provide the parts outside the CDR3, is DAGVTQSPTHLIKTRGQQVTLRCSPISGHKSVSWYQQVLGQGPQFIFQYYEKEERGRGNFPDRFSARQFPNYSSELNVNALLLGDSALYLCASSLDAGTGTYAFGSGTRLTVV.

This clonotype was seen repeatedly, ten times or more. The CDR3 DNA sequence: TGCAGTGCTAGAGTACAGGGGCAGGACACCGGGGAGCTGTTTTTT. Amino acids: CSARVQGQDTGELFF. The chain links TRBV20-1 to TRBJ2-2; 7 positions agree with TRBD1. The CDR3 is made up of 15 amino acids. The germline gives CDR1 DFQATT, CDR2 SNEGSKA (reference sequence). The V segment lost 1 base and the J segment 3 bases; nucleotides outside the gene matches: 5.

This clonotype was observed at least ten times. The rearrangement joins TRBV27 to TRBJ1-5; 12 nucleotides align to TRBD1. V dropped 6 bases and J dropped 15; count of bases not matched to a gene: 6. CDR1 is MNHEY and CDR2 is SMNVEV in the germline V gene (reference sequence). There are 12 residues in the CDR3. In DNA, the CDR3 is TGTGCCAGCAGGGGACAGGGGGCCCCTCCGCATTTT. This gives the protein CASRGQGAPPHF.

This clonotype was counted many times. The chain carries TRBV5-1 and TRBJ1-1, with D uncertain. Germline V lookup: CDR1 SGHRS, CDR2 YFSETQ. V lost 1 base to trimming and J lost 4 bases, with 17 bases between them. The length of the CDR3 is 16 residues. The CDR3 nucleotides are TGCGCCAGCAGCTTGAGGCCCGCCCATACGGGCACTGAAGCTTTCTTT. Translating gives CASSLRPAHTGTEAFF.

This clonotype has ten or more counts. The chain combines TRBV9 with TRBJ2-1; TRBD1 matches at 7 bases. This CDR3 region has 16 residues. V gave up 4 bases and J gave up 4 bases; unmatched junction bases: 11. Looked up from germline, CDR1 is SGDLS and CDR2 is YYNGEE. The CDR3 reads CASSRSGTELYNEQFF. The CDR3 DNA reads TGTGCCAGCAGCAGATCCGGGACAGAGCTGTACAATGAGCAGTTCTTC.

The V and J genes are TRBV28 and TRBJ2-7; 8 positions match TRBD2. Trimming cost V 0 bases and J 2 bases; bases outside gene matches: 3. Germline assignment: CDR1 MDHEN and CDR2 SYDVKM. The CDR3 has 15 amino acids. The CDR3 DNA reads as TGTGCCAGCAGTTTATGGAGCGGGAGACCCTACGAGCAGTACTTC. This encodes CASSLWSGRPYEQYF.

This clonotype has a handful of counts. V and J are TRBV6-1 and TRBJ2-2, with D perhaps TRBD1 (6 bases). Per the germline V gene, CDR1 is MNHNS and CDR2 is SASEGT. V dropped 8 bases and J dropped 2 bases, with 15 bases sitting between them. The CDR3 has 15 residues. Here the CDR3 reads CASGANRVNTGELFF. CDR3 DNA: TGTGCCAGCGGAGCGAACAGGGTTAACACCGGGGAGCTGTTTTTT.

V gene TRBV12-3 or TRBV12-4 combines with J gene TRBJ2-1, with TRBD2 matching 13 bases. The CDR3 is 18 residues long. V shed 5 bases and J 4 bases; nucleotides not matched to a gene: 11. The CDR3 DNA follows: TGTGCCAGCAGTCGACTCACTAGCGGGGGGGCCGGGTACAATGAGCAGTTCTTC. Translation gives CASSRLTSGGAGYNEQFF.

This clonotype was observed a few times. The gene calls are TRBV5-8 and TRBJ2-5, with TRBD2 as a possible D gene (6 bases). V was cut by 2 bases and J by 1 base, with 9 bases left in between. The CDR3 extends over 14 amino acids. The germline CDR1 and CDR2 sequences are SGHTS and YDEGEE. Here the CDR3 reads CASSFLALQETQYF. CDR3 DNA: TGTGCCAGCAGCTTTCTAGCGCTCCAAGAGACCCAGTACTTC.

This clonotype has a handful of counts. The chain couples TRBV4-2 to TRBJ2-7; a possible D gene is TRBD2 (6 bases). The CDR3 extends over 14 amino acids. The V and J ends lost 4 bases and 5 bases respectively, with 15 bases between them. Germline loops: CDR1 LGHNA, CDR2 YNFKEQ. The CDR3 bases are TGTGCCAGCAGCCCTAAGGAGGGAGTCCACGAGCAGTACTTC. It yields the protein CASSPKEGVHEQYF.

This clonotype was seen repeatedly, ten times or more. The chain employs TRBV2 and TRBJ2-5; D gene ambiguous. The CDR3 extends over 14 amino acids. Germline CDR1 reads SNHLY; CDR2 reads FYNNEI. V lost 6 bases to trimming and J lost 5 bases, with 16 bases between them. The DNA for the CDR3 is TGTGCCAGCAGACCTCTTGGTTGGGTGGAGACCCAGTACTTC. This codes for CASRPLGWVETQYF.

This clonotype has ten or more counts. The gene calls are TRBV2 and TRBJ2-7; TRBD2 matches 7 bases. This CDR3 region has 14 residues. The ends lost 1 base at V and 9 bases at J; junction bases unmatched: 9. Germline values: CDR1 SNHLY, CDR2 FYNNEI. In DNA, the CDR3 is TGTGCCAGCAGTGAAGGTGGGACTACTGGTTGGCAGTACTTC. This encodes CASSEGGTTGWQYF. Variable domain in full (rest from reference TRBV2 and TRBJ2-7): EPEVTQTPSHQVTQMGQEVILRCVPISNHLYFYWYRQILGQKVEFLVSFYNNEISEKSEIFDDQFSVERPDGSNFTLKIRSTKLEDSAMYFCASSEGGTTGWQYFGPGTRLTVT.

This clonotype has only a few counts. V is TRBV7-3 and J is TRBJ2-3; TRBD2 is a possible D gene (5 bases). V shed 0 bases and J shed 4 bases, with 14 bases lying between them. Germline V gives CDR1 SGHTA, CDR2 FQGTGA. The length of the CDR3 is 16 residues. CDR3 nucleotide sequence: TGTGCCAGCAGCTTAACGTTCGTGGGAGCGGCAGATACGCAGTATTTT. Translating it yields CASSLTFVGAADTQYF. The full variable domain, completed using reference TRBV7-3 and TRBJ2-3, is GAGVSQTPSNKVTEKGKYVELRCDPISGHTALYWYRQSLGQGPEFLIYFQGTGAADDSGLPNDRFFAVRPEGSVSTLKIQRTERGDSAVYLCASSLTFVGAADTQYFGPGTRLTVL.

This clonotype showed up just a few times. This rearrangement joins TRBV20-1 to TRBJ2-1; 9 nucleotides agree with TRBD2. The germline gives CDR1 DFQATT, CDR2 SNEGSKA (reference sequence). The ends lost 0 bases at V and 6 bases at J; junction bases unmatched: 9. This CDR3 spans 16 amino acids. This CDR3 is CSARDFAAGGGNEQFF. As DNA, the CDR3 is TGCAGTGCTAGAGATTTCGCGGCGGGAGGGGGCAATGAGCAGTTCTTC.

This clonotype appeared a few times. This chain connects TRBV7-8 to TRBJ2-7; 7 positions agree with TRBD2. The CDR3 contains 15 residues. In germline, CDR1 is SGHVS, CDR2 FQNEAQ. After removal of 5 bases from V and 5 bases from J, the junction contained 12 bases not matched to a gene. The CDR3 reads CASSRLERGGNEQYF. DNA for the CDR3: TGTGCCAGCAGCCGCCTCGAGCGGGGAGGGAACGAGCAGTACTTC. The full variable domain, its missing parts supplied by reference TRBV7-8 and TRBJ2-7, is GAGVSQSPRYKVAKRGQDVALRCDPISGHVSLFWYQQALGQGPEFLTYFQNEAQLDKSGLPSDRFFAERPEGSVSTLKIQRTQQEDSAVYLCASSRLERGGNEQYFGPGTRLTVT.